Detailed here is one TCR beta chain. For each subset, genomic DNA was distributed in equal portions over several immunoSEQ plates. Produced via immunoSEQ multiplex PCR; TCRdb's table is partial and in-frame only. The sample holds about 1.1 million clones, 70% to 80% seen once. The CDR3 consists of 15 residues. The trim removed 7 bases at V and 6 bases at J, leaving 14 bases unmatched. The germline gives CDR1 SEHNR, CDR2 FQNEAQ (reference sequence). These data belong to a study of shared clonotypes between healthy human individuals. The study separated CD4+ cells into CD45RA+ naive and CD45RA-negative memory subsets.

The receptor was derived from a man aged 18 to 30 in good health. Some clones in this sample may be carry-over from other donors' samples. The V call is TRBV7-9, the J call TRBJ2-5; 7 nucleotides agree with TRBD1. Sequencing was carried out using memory CD4+ T cells from PBMCs. The subset here: CD45RA-negative fraction. The CDR3 loop is CASTLLEGATKTQYF. Here the CDR3 DNA reads TGTGCCAGCACCCTTCTCGAGGGGGCGACGAAGACCCAGTACTTC.